One and the same sample provided the 25 T cell receptor beta chains below, sequenced in a study of blood T cell repertoires in COVID-19. Method: immunoSEQ multiplex PCR; TCRdb's copy keeps in-frame clones and lacks some. The data show 200,000 to 250,000 clones, 84% seen once. Sequences were obtained from peripheral blood. These receptors were collected from a woman aged 45-65 years with active or convalescent COVID-19.

J is TRBJ2-2 and V is TRBV7-9; 7 nucleotides line up with TRBD1. CDR3 length: 16 residues. Germline V gives CDR1 SEHNR, CDR2 FQNEAQ (reference sequence). J was trimmed by 4 bases and V by 4 bases; bases with no gene match: 9. The DNA for the CDR3 is TGTGCCAGCAGCTCGGACACAGGGGATGGCACCGGGGAGCTGTTTTTT. Residues: CASSSDTGDGTGELFF.

The V call is TRBV27, the J call TRBJ2-5, with D possibly TRBD1 on 5 matching bases. CDR3 length equals 14 residues. Trimming cost V 6 bases and J 5 bases, with 16 bases left between them. In germline, CDR1 is MNHEY, CDR2 SMNVEV (reference sequence). This CDR3 reads CASSPLQGWETQYF. The CDR3 region has the DNA TGTGCCAGCAGCCCCCTGCAGGGCTGGGAGACCCAGTACTTC.

The V gene is TRBV18, the J gene TRBJ1-4; 7 nucleotides line up with TRBD1. CDR3 size: 15 residues. CDR1 is KGHSH and CDR2 is LQKENI in the germline V gene. The junction had 14 bases not matched to a gene; V was cut back by 3 bases and J by 13 bases. In nucleotides, the CDR3 is TGTGCCAGCTCACCGGAGACAGGGTCGATCTCTGGACTGTTTTTT. Amino acids: CASSPETGSISGLFF.

The V gene is TRBV24-1, the J gene TRBJ1-4, with D perhaps matching TRBD1 (6 bases). This CDR3 region has 13 residues. V was trimmed by 9 bases and J by 8 bases, leaving 15 bases between them. Germline-derived CDR1 and CDR2 are KGHDR and SFDVKD. CDR3 region: CATAQQGHEKLFF. CDR3 in DNA: TGTGCCACCGCCCAACAGGGCCACGAAAAACTGTTTTTT.

The count of this clone is one. The rearrangement links TRBV3-1 (or the pseudogene TRBV3-2) to TRBJ2-7, with a possible D match to TRBD1 (6 bases). The CDR3 totals 14 residues. Trimming left V 0 bases short and J 3 bases short, with 9 bases between. CDR1 and CDR2 from the germline V gene are LGHDT and YNNKEL (reference sequence). Written as DNA, the CDR3 is TGTGCCAGCAGCCAAGACGCCAGGGGCTACGAGCAGTACTTC. This encodes CASSQDARGYEQYF.

This clone was detected only a few times. V gene TRBV7-9 combines with J gene TRBJ1-2; D remains unclear. Trimming removed 5 bases at V and 4 bases at J, with 8 bases between. This CDR3 has 12 residues. Looked up from germline, CDR1 is SEHNR and CDR2 is FQNEAQ (reference sequence). CDR3 protein: CASSPGSYGYTF. CDR3 DNA: TGTGCCAGCAGCCCCGGGTCCTATGGCTACACCTTC.

This clone was counted a few times. The chain carries TRBV4-1 and TRBJ2-1, with 10 bases lining up with TRBD2. Germline loops: CDR1 MGHRA, CDR2 YSYEKL. V dropped 4 bases and J dropped 3; count of bases not matched to a gene: 3. The CDR3 has 15 amino acids. DNA for the CDR3: TGCGCCAGCAGCCCCGGGACTAGCGACTACAATGAGCAGTTCTTC. It codes for CASSPGTSDYNEQFF.

The rearrangement joins TRBV6-5 to TRBJ2-1; TRBD2 is a possible D gene (6 bases). Germline V gene sequence: CDR1 MNHEY, CDR2 SVGAGI. Between the trimmed V and J ends, which lost 3 bases and 2 bases, there was a span of 11 bases. The CDR3 is 15 amino acids. The CDR3 protein is CASSYSGRPYNEQFF. In DNA, the CDR3 is TGTGCCAGCAGTTATTCCGGGAGACCCTACAATGAGCAGTTCTTC.

The chain uses TRBV6-6 and TRBJ1-6; a possible D gene is TRBD1 (6 bases). The V gene lost 5 bases and the J gene lost 9 bases, with 23 bases spanning the gap. CDR3 length equals 17 residues. Germline V gene lookup returns CDR1 MNHNY and CDR2 SVGAGI (reference sequence). CDR3 in amino acids: CASSRTPPGTRGSPLHF. The CDR3 DNA is TGTGCCAGCAGTCGGACTCCTCCCGGGACAAGGGGTTCACCCCTCCACTTT.

This chain connects TRBV7-8 to TRBJ2-7; D is perhaps TRBD1 (5 bases). The germline V gene encodes CDR1 SGHVS and CDR2 FQNEAQ. The CDR3 loop spans 15 amino acids. The CDR3 bases are TGTACCAGCAGCTTAGACAGCCAAATAACCTACGAGCAGTACGTC. Residues: CTSSLDSQITYEQYV.

This chain links TRBV5-6 with TRBJ1-5; D call uncertain. The germline V gene has CDR1 SGHDT and CDR2 YYEEEE. V lost 0 bases and J lost 6, with 7 bases in between. This CDR3 has 13 amino acids. The CDR3 loop reads CASSLGEGQPQHF. The CDR3 DNA is TGTGCCAGCAGCTTGGGAGAGGGTCAGCCCCAGCATTTT.

The chain couples TRBV9 to TRBJ1-1, with D possibly being TRBD1 (5 bases). Germline lookup yields CDR1 SGDLS and CDR2 YYNGEE. There are 14 residues in the CDR3. V shed 2 bases and J shed 3 bases, with 11 bases lying between them. CDR3 DNA: TGTGCCAGCAGCGTCCTAACAGGTTACACTGAAGCTTTCTTT. Encoded protein: CASSVLTGYTEAFF.

This clone was picked up one time. The rearrangement links TRBV15 to TRBJ1-2; D is undetermined. Germline V gene sequence: CDR1 LNHNV, CDR2 YYDKDF (reference sequence). The CDR3 has 13 residues. Deletions cut 3 bases from V and 6 bases from J, with 11 bases between. CDR3 amino acids: CATSSPRGNGYTF. The CDR3, as DNA: TGTGCCACCAGCAGTCCAAGAGGGAATGGCTACACCTTC.

In regard to this clone: Other nucleotide sequences in the sample specify the same CDR3. The V gene is TRBV19, the J gene TRBJ1-1, with D unclear. This CDR3 region has 14 residues. The V and J ends lost 1 base and 0 bases respectively, with 6 bases between them. Germline loops: CDR1 LNHDA, CDR2 SQIVND (reference sequence). CDR3 DNA sequence: TGTGCCAGTAGTATAGGGAGAGTGAACACTGAAGCTTTCTTT. Its translation is CASSIGRVNTEAFF.

This sequence joins TRBV5-1 and TRBJ1-1, with 11 positions matching TRBD1. Germline V gives CDR1 SGHRS, CDR2 YFSETQ. CDR3 length: 12 amino acids. Unmatched junction bases numbered 6, after V lost 4 bases and J lost 13 bases. The CDR3: CASSHGQGADFF. Here the CDR3 DNA reads TGCGCCAGCAGCCACGGACAGGGGGCGGATTTCTTT.

The V and J genes are TRBV7-3 and TRBJ2-1; possibly TRBD2 for D (6 bases). V lost 5 bases, J lost 3 bases, and 14 bases lay in between. CDR3 length: 15 amino acids. Germline V gene data show CDR1 as SGHTA and CDR2 as FQGTGA. The CDR3 coding sequence is TGTGCCAGCAGCCCAGCGGAGGGGAGCTACAATGAGCAGTTCTTC. Translated: CASSPAEGSYNEQFF.

The chain joins TRBV19 to TRBJ1-5, with a possible D match to TRBD1 (5 bases). Trimming cost V 5 bases and J 5 bases, with 13 bases left between them. Germline V gene data show CDR1 as LNHDA and CDR2 as SQIVND (reference sequence). This CDR3 comprises 14 residues. The CDR3 sequence is CASSLTGAYQPQHF. The CDR3 DNA sequence: TGTGCCAGTAGTCTTACAGGAGCCTATCAGCCCCAGCATTTT.

This sequence joins TRBV7-2 and TRBJ2-1; 9 bases align to TRBD2. There are 16 residues in the CDR3. CDR1 is SGHTA, CDR2 FQGNSA, per germline. J lost 7 bases, V lost 2 bases, and 9 bases had no gene match. CDR3 residues: CASSLYGGRVYNEQFF. The CDR3 DNA is TGTGCCAGCAGCTTATACGGCGGGAGGGTGTATAATGAGCAGTTCTTC.

This clone has only one observation. The CDR3: CASSGTSGSGNEQFF. The CDR3 DNA reads as TGTGCCAGCAGTGGGACTAGCGGGAGTGGAAATGAGCAGTTCTTC. The genes are TRBV6-4 and TRBJ2-1; 13 positions match TRBD2. J was trimmed by 7 bases and V by 4 bases; bases with no gene match: 4. The CDR3 is 15 amino acids. CDR1 is MRHNA and CDR2 is SNTAGT in the germline V gene.

The chain uses TRBV27 and TRBJ2-5, with TRBD1 as a possible D gene (5 bases). Trimming shortened V by 3 bases and J by 4 bases, and 21 bases separated the two germline ends. From germline, CDR1 is MNHEY and CDR2 SMNVEV (reference sequence). The length of the CDR3 is 17 residues. This chain's CDR3 is CASSLGYTTRARETQYF. CDR3 DNA: TGTGCCAGCAGTTTGGGGTACACAACCAGGGCGCGAGAGACCCAGTACTTC.

V is TRBV5-8 and J is TRBJ1-6; no reliable D call. The CDR3 has 14 amino acids. Germline values: CDR1 SGHTS, CDR2 YDEGEE. Trimming pared 0 bases from V and 4 bases from J, leaving 5 bases between. The CDR3 loop is CASSLDQYNSPLHF. The CDR3 coding sequence is TGTGCCAGCAGCTTGGACCAGTATAATTCACCCCTCCACTTT.

The rearrangement links TRBV28 to TRBJ2-5; 10 bases are a match to TRBD1. V lost 8 bases to trimming and J lost 5 bases; unmatched junction nucleotides: 14. Germline V gene data show CDR1 as MDHEN and CDR2 as SYDVKM. This CDR3 spans 16 amino acids. DNA of the CDR3: TGTGCCAGCGGCGGCACCGGGACAGGGGACGTGGAGACCCAGTACTTC. Protein: CASGGTGTGDVETQYF. Together with reference TRBV28 and TRBJ2-5, the CDR3 gives the full variable domain: DVKVTQSSRYLVKRTGEKVFLECVQDMDHENMFWYRQDPGLGLRLIYFSYDVKMKEKGDIPEGYSVSREKKERFSLILESASTNQTSMYLCASGGTGTGDVETQYFGPGTRLLVL.

V is TRBV3-1 (or the pseudogene TRBV3-2) and J is TRBJ1-2; D is perhaps TRBD1 (6 bases). V shed 0 bases and J shed 3 bases, with 17 bases lying between them. The CDR3 has 17 residues. Looked up from germline, CDR1 is LGHDT and CDR2 is YNNKEL (reference sequence). The CDR3: CASSQEIKTGYHYGYTF. The CDR3 coding sequence is TGTGCCAGCAGCCAAGAGATAAAAACAGGGTACCACTATGGCTACACCTTC.

The V gene is TRBV7-9, the J gene TRBJ1-2, with D possibly matching TRBD1 (5 bases). V lost 5 bases and J lost 2, with 18 bases in between. This CDR3 has 16 amino acids. The germline V gene encodes CDR1 SEHNR and CDR2 FQNEAQ (reference sequence). As DNA, the CDR3 is TGTGCCAGCAGCCAAGGCGGGGGGATAGCAAACTATGGCTACACCTTC. Its protein product is CASSQGGGIANYGYTF.

The chain joins TRBV30 to TRBJ1-6; maybe TRBD1 (6 bases). The length of the CDR3 is 14 residues. Germline V CDR1 and CDR2: GTSNPN, SVGIG (reference sequence). The germline V and J ends were trimmed by 0 bases and 9 bases, with 12 bases remaining between them. The CDR3 loop reads CAWSVRQGFSPLHF. CDR3 bases: TGTGCCTGGAGTGTACGGCAGGGGTTTTCACCCCTCCACTTT.